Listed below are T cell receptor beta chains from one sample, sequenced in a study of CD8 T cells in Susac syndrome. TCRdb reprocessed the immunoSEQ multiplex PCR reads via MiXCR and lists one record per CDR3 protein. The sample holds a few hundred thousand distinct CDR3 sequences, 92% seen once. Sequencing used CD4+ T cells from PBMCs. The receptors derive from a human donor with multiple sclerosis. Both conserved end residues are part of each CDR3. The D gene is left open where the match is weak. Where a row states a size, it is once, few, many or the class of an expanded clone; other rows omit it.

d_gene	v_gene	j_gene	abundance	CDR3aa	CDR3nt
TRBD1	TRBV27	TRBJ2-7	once	CASSSPGGRIPYEQYF	TGTGCCAGCAGTTCCCCAGGGGGCAGGATCCCCTACGAGCAGTACTTC
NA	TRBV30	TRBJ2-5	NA	CAWSVVGLQETQYF	TGTGCCTGGAGTGTTGTCGGCCTGCAAGAGACCCAGTACTTC
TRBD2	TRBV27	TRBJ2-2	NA	CASRPTSGSGTGELFF	TGTGCCAGCAGACCTACTAGCGGGAGCGGAACCGGGGAGCTGTTTTTT
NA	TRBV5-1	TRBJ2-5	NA	CASSLGGEETQYF	TGTGCTAGCAGCTTAGGCGGAGAAGAGACCCAGTACTTC
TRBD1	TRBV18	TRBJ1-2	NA	CASSLRQGAGYYGYTF	TGTGCCAGCTCACTTCGACAGGGGGCTGGTTACTATGGCTACACCTTC
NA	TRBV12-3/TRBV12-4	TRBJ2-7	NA	CASRRGGVYEQYF	TGTGCCAGCCGGCGTGGAGGGGTGTACGAGCAGTACTTC
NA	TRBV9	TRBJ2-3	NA	CASSFSSPPTDTQYF	TGTGCCAGCAGCTTCTCGAGTCCCCCCACAGATACGCAGTATTTT
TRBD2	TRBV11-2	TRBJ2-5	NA	CASSPGLAGEMETQYF	TGTGCCAGCAGCCCCGGACTAGCGGGAGAAATGGAGACCCAGTACTTC
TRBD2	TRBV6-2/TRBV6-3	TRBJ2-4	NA	CASSESLAGYKNIQYF	TGTGCCAGCAGTGAGTCACTAGCGGGGTACAAAAACATTCAGTACTTC
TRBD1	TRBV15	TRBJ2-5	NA	CATSRDPQGEETQYF	TGTGCCACCAGCAGAGATCCCCAGGGGGAAGAGACCCAGTACTTC
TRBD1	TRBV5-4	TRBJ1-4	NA	CASSADPQGAGKLFF	TGTGCCAGCAGCGCTGACCCACAGGGGGCGGGAAAACTGTTTTTT
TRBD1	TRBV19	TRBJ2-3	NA	CASSIPLWTGGTDTQYF	TGTGCCAGTAGTATCCCCCTCTGGACAGGGGGAACAGATACGCAGTATTTT
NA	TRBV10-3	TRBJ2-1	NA	CAISEFGEQFF	TGTGCCATCAGTGAGTTCGGTGAGCAGTTCTTC
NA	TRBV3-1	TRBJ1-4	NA	CASSPSRRGEKLFF	TGTGCCAGCAGCCCCTCACGTCGGGGCGAAAAACTGTTTTTT
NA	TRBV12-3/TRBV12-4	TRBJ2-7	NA	CASSRSTLGEQYF	TGTGCCAGCAGCAGGAGTACCTTGGGCGAGCAGTACTTC
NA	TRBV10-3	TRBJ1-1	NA	CAIPFQMRAMNTEAFF	TGTGCCATCCCCTTCCAAATGCGGGCAATGAACACTGAAGCTTTCTTT
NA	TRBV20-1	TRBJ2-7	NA	CSARPGGPRYEQYF	TGCAGTGCTAGGCCTGGGGGGCCCCGCTACGAGCAGTACTTC
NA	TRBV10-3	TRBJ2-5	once	CAISERQETQYF	TGTGCCATCAGTGAGCGCCAAGAGACCCAGTACTTC
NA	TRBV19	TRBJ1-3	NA	CASSLYGPGVLSGNTIYF	TGTGCCAGTAGTCTCTACGGACCAGGGGTGCTCTCTGGAAACACCATATATTTT
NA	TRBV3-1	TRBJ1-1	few	CASSRNMGEGTEAFF	TGTGCCAGCAGCCGGAACATGGGGGAGGGCACTGAAGCTTTCTTT
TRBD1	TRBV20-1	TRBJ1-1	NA	CSARRTGRGDVSEAFF	TGCAGTGCTAGACGGACAGGCAGGGGGGATGTCTCTGAAGCTTTCTTT
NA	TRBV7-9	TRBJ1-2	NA	CASTAGAYGYTF	TGTGCCAGCACCGCAGGAGCCTATGGCTACACCTTC
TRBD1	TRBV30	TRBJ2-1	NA	CAWSGDSASSYNEQFF	TGTGCCTGGAGTGGGGACAGTGCCTCATCCTACAATGAGCAGTTCTTC
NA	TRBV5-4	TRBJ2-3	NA	CASSLDRATDTQYF	TGTGCCAGCAGCTTGGACAGGGCCACAGATACGCAGTATTTT
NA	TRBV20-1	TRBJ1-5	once	CSASSTRGIQPQHF	TGCAGTGCTAGCTCAACTAGGGGGATTCAGCCCCAGCATTTT
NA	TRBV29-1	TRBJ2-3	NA	CSVRRLSTDTQYF	TGCAGCGTTCGCCGGCTCAGCACAGATACGCAGTATTTT
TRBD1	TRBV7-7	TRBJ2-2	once	CASSPTGASTGELFF	TGTGCTAGCAGCCCCACAGGGGCCAGCACCGGGGAGCTGTTTTTT
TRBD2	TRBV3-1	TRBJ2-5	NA	CASSQVAGVETQYF	TGTGCCAGCAGCCAAGTAGCGGGGGTGGAGACCCAGTACTTC
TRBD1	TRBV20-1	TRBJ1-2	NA	CSARTRGQRSRGAYGYTF	TGCAGTGCGAGGACTCGGGGACAGAGGTCCCGGGGGGCCTATGGCTACACCTTC